Shown below are 9 T cell receptor beta chains from a single sample sequenced in a study of blood T cell repertoires in COVID-19. Sequencing was performed with immunoSEQ multiplex PCR; in TCRdb, only in-frame clones are kept and a portion is missing. The sample carries roughly 100,000 clones, around 90% recorded once. Sequencing used peripheral blood. The receptors come from a woman in her 50s with COVID-19, enrolled during active disease.

The CDR3, as DNA: TGTGCCAGCAGTTCGGACTCGGCACCGTACTTC. Translating it yields CASSSDSAPYF. The rearrangement links TRBV28 to TRBJ2-4, with a possible D match to TRBD2 (5 bases). V was clipped by 4 bases and J by 15 bases, with 13 bases between them. This CDR3 region has 11 residues. Germline loops: CDR1 MDHEN, CDR2 SYDVKM.

The CDR3 DNA reads as TGCAGCGTGGGTGACAGGTATCGTGGCTACACCTTC. It yields the protein CSVGDRYRGYTF. V gene TRBV29-1 combines with J gene TRBJ1-2; D is perhaps TRBD1 (6 bases). Germline lookup yields CDR1 SQVTM and CDR2 ANQGSEA. The germline V and J ends were trimmed by 6 bases and 7 bases, with 15 bases remaining between them. CDR3 size: 12 residues.

This clone was detected only once. CDR3 DNA: TGTGCCAGCAGCCCCGGGACTAGAGAGACCCAGTACTTC. It encodes CASSPGTRETQYF. The chain has TRBV7-2 and TRBJ2-5; 8 bases line up with TRBD2. Germline V gene lookup returns CDR1 SGHTA and CDR2 FQGNSA. V was pared by 5 bases and J by 4 bases, with 3 bases of the junction left unmatched. The CDR3 extends over 13 amino acids.

The chain employs TRBV2 and TRBJ1-1; 10 bases are shared with TRBD1. This CDR3 has 16 residues. Germline loops: CDR1 SNHLY, CDR2 FYNNEI. V gave up 5 bases and J gave up 4 bases; unmatched junction bases: 10. The chain's CDR3 is CASSTRDRGLGTEAFF. The CDR3 DNA follows: TGTGCCAGCAGTACCCGGGACAGGGGTTTGGGCACTGAAGCTTTCTTT.

The chain couples TRBV27 to TRBJ2-1, with TRBD2 matching 7 bases. The V gene's germline CDR1 is MNHEY and CDR2 SMNVEV (reference sequence). With 5 bases clipped from V and 0 bases from J, the junction kept 7 bases outside the gene matches. The CDR3 sequence is 16 residues long. CDR3 bases: TGTGCCAGCAGTGTTTTGGCGGGGGTCTCCTACAATGAGCAGTTCTTC. Encoded protein: CASSVLAGVSYNEQFF.

This clone has just one count. The chain couples TRBV19 to TRBJ2-7; TRBD1 agrees at 7 bases. This CDR3 is 16 amino acids long. Trimming removed 5 bases from V and 0 bases from J; junction bases left unmatched: 10. Germline V gives CDR1 LNHDA, CDR2 SQIVND (reference sequence). The CDR3 loop is CASSPWGTANSYEQYF. The CDR3 DNA is TGTGCCAGTAGTCCCTGGGGGACAGCGAACTCCTACGAGCAGTACTTC. The variable domain in full, completed from reference TRBV19 and TRBJ2-7, reads DGGITQSPKYLFRKEGQNVTLSCEQNLNHDAMYWYRQDPGQGLRLIYYSQIVNDFQKGDIAEGYSVSREKKESFPLTVTSAQKNPTAFYLCASSPWGTANSYEQYFGPGTRLTVT.

V is TRBV23-1 and J is TRBJ1-1; D is unclear. TRBV23-1 is classed as an ORF, of uncertain function. The CDR3 loop spans 11 amino acids. V gave up 10 bases and J gave up 4 bases, with 10 bases separating them. CDR3 sequence (DNA): TGCGCCAACTACGGGGTCACTGAAGCTTTCTTT. Translating it yields CANYGVTEAFF.

DNA of the CDR3: TGTGCCAGTCGACTAGCGGGAATTAACACCGGGGAGCTGTTTTTT. Translating gives CASRLAGINTGELFF. This chain joins TRBV10-3 and TRBJ2-2; the match to TRBD2 covers 11 bases. V was pared by 10 bases and J by 2 bases, with 6 bases of the junction left unmatched. The CDR3 is made up of 15 amino acids. Germline lookup yields CDR1 ENHRY and CDR2 SYGVKD.

The CDR3 bases are TGTGCCAGCAGTTTAATGGGCCTTAATTCACCCCTCCACTTT. This sequence encodes CASSLMGLNSPLHF. The chain carries TRBV27 and TRBJ1-6; D remains ambiguous. The CDR3 has 14 amino acids. Germline V gene sequence: CDR1 MNHEY, CDR2 SMNVEV (reference sequence). The V gene lost 2 bases and the J gene lost 6 bases, with 8 bases spanning the gap.